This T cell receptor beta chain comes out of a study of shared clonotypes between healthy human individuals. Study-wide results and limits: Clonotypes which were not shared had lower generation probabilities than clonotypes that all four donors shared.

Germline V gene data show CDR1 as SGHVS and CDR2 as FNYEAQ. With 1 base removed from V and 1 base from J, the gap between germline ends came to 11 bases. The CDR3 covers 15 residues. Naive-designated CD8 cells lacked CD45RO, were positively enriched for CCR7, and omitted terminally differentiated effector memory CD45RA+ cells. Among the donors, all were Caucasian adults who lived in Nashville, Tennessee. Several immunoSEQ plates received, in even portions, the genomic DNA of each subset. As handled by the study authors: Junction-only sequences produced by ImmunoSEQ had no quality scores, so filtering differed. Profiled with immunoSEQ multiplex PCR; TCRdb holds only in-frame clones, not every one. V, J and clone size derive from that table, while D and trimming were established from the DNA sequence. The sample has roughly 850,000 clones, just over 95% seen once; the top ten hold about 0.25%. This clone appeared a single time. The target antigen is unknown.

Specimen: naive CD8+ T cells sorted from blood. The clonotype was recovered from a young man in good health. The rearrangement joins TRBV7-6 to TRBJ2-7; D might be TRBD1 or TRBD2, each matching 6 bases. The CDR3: CASSLDIGGSYEQYF. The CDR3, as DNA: TGTGCCAGCAGCTTAGATATAGGGGGGTCCTACGAGCAGTACTTC.